These 30 T cell receptor beta chains share one sample of origin, sequenced in a study of patients and donors after allogeneic stem cell transplantation (TCRdb year 2020). Preparation of the library involved RT-PCR. Sequenced on a NextSeq 550. TCRdb reprocessed the public reads (quality trimming at Q25 with fastp, clone calling with MiXCR) and kept in-frame beta chains. Each record represents a unique CDR3 protein, reported with the most common genes and DNA among its rows. This sample is represented by 9,000 to 15,000 distinct CDR3 sequences; about 25% of them were singletons. The ten largest make up approximately 55% of the sample. The sequenced sample consisted of blood, either unsorted or a sorted T cell fraction (not recorded which). The receptor set was obtained from a human donor who was either an allogeneic HSCT recipient or a stem cell or donor lymphocyte infusion donor (not recorded which). It is not recorded whose cells these are; they may come from a transplant donor.

In this sample, this clonotype turned up many times. The J gene is TRBJ1-2, the V gene TRBV5-1, with 8 bases identical to TRBD1. Germline V gene sequence: CDR1 SGHRS, CDR2 YFSETQ. The CDR3 has 15 amino acids. V dropped 4 bases and J dropped 4; count of bases not matched to a gene: 9. The CDR3 protein is CASSAQGVGGYGYTF. CDR3 in DNA: TGCGCCAGCAGCGCACAGGGGGTCGGAGGCTATGGCTACACCTTC.

This clonotype showed up many times. V is TRBV11-2 and J is TRBJ1-1; no reliable D call. The germline CDR1 and CDR2 sequences are SGHAT and FQNNGV. The CDR3 is made up of 14 amino acids. With 1 base removed from V and 1 base from J, the gap between germline ends came to 7 bases. The CDR3 loop is CASSLVAKNTEAFF. DNA of the CDR3: TGTGCCAGCAGCTTAGTAGCCAAGAACACTGAAGCTTTCTTT.

This chain connects TRBV7-3 to TRBJ2-3; 8 nucleotides line up with TRBD1. After removal of 4 bases from V and 3 bases from J, the junction contained 3 bases not matched to a gene. Germline CDR1 and CDR2: SGHTA and FQGTGA. The CDR3 sequence is 14 residues long. The CDR3 DNA reads TGTGCCAGCAGCTGGACAGGGTGGACAGATACGCAGTATTTT. Residues: CASSWTGWTDTQYF.

This clonotype was seen a few times. V gene TRBV20-1 combines with J gene TRBJ2-2, with D tentatively TRBD1 (5 bases). This CDR3 region has 14 residues. Trimming took off 1 base at V and 0 bases at J, with 6 bases between the two ends. Germline CDR1 reads DFQATT; CDR2 reads SNEGSKA (reference sequence). The CDR3 sequence is CSARAGPNTGELFF. CDR3 nucleotide sequence: TGCAGTGCTAGAGCAGGGCCGAACACCGGGGAGCTGTTTTTT.

In its sample, this clonotype was seen many times. The genes are TRBV4-2 and TRBJ1-2; D remains unclear. The V gene lost 1 base and the J gene lost 5 bases, with 11 bases spanning the gap. CDR3 size: 14 residues. CDR1 is LGHNA, CDR2 YNFKEQ, per germline. The CDR3 here is CASSQAAGQYGYTF. The DNA of the CDR3 is TGTGCCAGCAGCCAAGCGGCAGGCCAATATGGCTACACCTTC.

This clonotype was found a few times. V and J are TRBV5-1 and TRBJ1-2; D uncertain. The germline gives CDR1 SGHRS, CDR2 YFSETQ. The CDR3 length is 13 residues. V dropped 3 bases and J dropped 3 bases, with 9 bases sitting between them. The CDR3 region has the DNA TGCGCCAGCAGCTCAGGAAGATACTATGGCTACACCTTC. As protein: CASSSGRYYGYTF.

The chain combines TRBV7-3 with TRBJ1-3; TRBD1 is a possible D gene (5 bases). This CDR3 has 16 amino acids. Germline lookup yields CDR1 SGHTA and CDR2 FQGTGA. Trimming took 0 bases from V and 0 from J, leaving 9 bases between them. CDR3 coding DNA: TGTGCCAGCAGCTTAACTGGCGGGACCTCTGGAAACACCATATATTTT. Protein: CASSLTGGTSGNTIYF.

This clonotype was seen at least ten times. V usage is TRBV5-1 and J usage is TRBJ1-4; 9 positions agree with TRBD1. The germline V gene has CDR1 SGHRS and CDR2 YFSETQ. The ends lost 7 bases at V and 6 bases at J; junction bases unmatched: 10. This CDR3 has 15 amino acids. Here the CDR3 DNA reads TGCGCCAGCGCGGACAGGGGAAGAATGGATGAAAAACTGTTTTTT. This gives the protein CASADRGRMDEKLFF.

This sequence joins TRBV29-1 and TRBJ2-7; possible D gene TRBD2, 5 bases. Trimming pared 1 base from V and 5 bases from J, leaving 6 bases between. This CDR3 has 11 residues. Germline CDR1 and CDR2: SQVTM and ANQGSEA. DNA for the CDR3: TGCAGCGTTGAAGCCGGGAACGAGCAGTACTTC. Translated: CSVEAGNEQYF.

This rearrangement joins TRBV29-1 to TRBJ1-6; possibly TRBD1 for D (5 bases). Germline CDR1 is SQVTM and CDR2 is ANQGSEA. The V and J ends lost 3 bases and 5 bases respectively, with 14 bases between them. This CDR3 comprises 15 residues. CDR3 protein: CSVEPLRANNSPLHF. CDR3 in DNA: TGCAGCGTTGAGCCCCTCAGGGCTAATAATTCACCCCTCCACTTT.

Only one count was recorded for this clonotype. The chain uses TRBV24-1 and TRBJ2-2, with 7 bases identical to TRBD1. CDR3 length: 16 residues. Trimming at V came to 4 bases and at J to 5 bases, leaving 9 bases not matched to a gene. Germline V gene lookup returns CDR1 KGHDR and CDR2 SFDVKD. The CDR3 sequence: CATSDPDRALTGELFF. The CDR3 coding sequence is TGTGCCACCAGTGACCCCGACAGGGCCCTTACCGGGGAGCTGTTTTTT.

The chain employs TRBV7-9 and TRBJ2-1; D is unresolved. This CDR3 contains 14 residues. Germline V gene data show CDR1 as SEHNR and CDR2 as FQNEAQ (reference sequence). The V gene lost 0 bases and the J gene lost 3 bases, with 6 bases spanning the gap. The CDR3 DNA reads as TGTGCCAGCAGCTTAGCTCTAGTCTACAATGAGCAGTTCTTC. Its protein is CASSLALVYNEQFF.

This clonotype was counted at least ten times. The gene calls are TRBV28 and TRBJ1-1; the D is unclear. The CDR3 extends over 14 amino acids. CDR1 MDHEN and CDR2 SYDVKM come from the germline V gene. V was clipped by 3 bases and J by 3 bases, with 11 bases between them. CDR3 DNA sequence: TGTGCCAGCAGTTTTGCGACGGACTACACTGAAGCTTTCTTT. Translated: CASSFATDYTEAFF.

The rearrangement uses TRBV5-6 and TRBJ1-1; no clear D. The ends were cut back, 4 bases at V and 1 base at J, with 11 bases in the middle. The CDR3 covers 14 residues. The germline gives CDR1 SGHDT, CDR2 YYEEEE. CDR3 DNA sequence: TGTGCCAGCAGCAAGCCCGGGTCGAACACTGAAGCTTTCTTT. Translation gives CASSKPGSNTEAFF.

This clonotype was seen at least ten times. The chain links TRBV6-1 to TRBJ1-2, with 8 bases fitting TRBD1. This CDR3 is built from 18 residues. V shed 3 bases and J 0 bases; nucleotides not matched to a gene: 12. The germline V gene has CDR1 MNHNS and CDR2 SASEGT. The CDR3 is CASSEGTGLPGANYGYTF. Here the CDR3 DNA reads TGTGCCAGCAGTGAGGGGACAGGTCTACCAGGAGCTAACTATGGCTACACCTTC.

The rearrangement joins TRBV10-3 to TRBJ2-3; D is perhaps TRBD2 (6 bases). The CDR3 covers 13 residues. V lost 5 bases and J lost 4, with 10 bases in between. Germline lookup yields CDR1 ENHRY and CDR2 SYGVKD. DNA of the CDR3: TGTGCCATCAGTCCCCGGGAGTCAGATACGCAGTATTTT. Translated, it gives CAISPRESDTQYF.

This clonotype was counted at least ten times. This rearrangement joins TRBV12-3 or TRBV12-4 to TRBJ1-2; a weak D match, TRBD1 (5 bases). V lost 6 bases to trimming and J lost 8 bases, with 19 bases between them. The CDR3 consists of 14 residues. In nucleotides, the CDR3 is TGTGCCAGCAGCTTACGGAACAGGACTCTCGGCTACACCTTC. It specifies CASSLRNRTLGYTF.

In DNA form, the CDR3 reads TGTGCCAGCAGCTTTCGACCCGTTGGCTATGGCTACACCTTC. This codes for CASSFRPVGYGYTF. The chain uses TRBV9 and TRBJ1-2; no reliable D call. This CDR3 contains 14 residues. Deletions cut 4 bases from V and 4 bases from J, with 14 bases between. CDR1 and CDR2 from the germline V gene are SGDLS and YYNGEE.

By share, this clonotype counts as medium-sized. The chain employs TRBV3-1 and TRBJ2-3; D ambiguous. Trimming cost V 5 bases and J 2 bases, with 14 bases left between them. Germline CDR1 and CDR2: LGHDT and YNNKEL (reference sequence). This CDR3 region has 15 residues. CDR3 nucleotide sequence: TGTGCCAGCAGCTCCCTTGGCGGTTACACAGATACGCAGTATTTT. Translation gives CASSSLGGYTDTQYF.

This clonotype was recorded at least ten times. The J gene is TRBJ1-1, the V gene TRBV5-1; the D gene is possibly TRBD1 (6 bases). V was clipped by 4 bases and J by 1 base, with 11 bases between them. Germline V gives CDR1 SGHRS, CDR2 YFSETQ. This CDR3 has 14 amino acids. CDR3 protein: CASSPVTGNTEAFF. Here the CDR3 DNA reads TGCGCCAGCAGCCCGGTGACAGGGAACACTGAAGCTTTCTTT.

The rearrangement joins TRBV29-1 to TRBJ1-1; no clear D gene. V shed 6 bases and J shed 0 bases, with 11 bases lying between them. Germline CDR1 is SQVTM and CDR2 is ANQGSEA. CDR3 length equals 13 residues. The CDR3 DNA reads TGCAGCGTATCGTCCGGCATGAACACTGAAGCTTTCTTT. Protein sequence: CSVSSGMNTEAFF.

This clonotype was picked up many times. The chain links TRBV20-1 to TRBJ1-4, with 10 bases matching TRBD1. Unmatched junction bases numbered 6, after V lost 3 bases and J lost 5 bases. The V gene's germline CDR1 is DFQATT and CDR2 SNEGSKA (reference sequence). This CDR3 contains 15 residues. The DNA for the CDR3 is TGCAGTGCTAGTCGGCCGGGACAGGGGAATGAAAAACTGTTTTTT. This sequence encodes CSASRPGQGNEKLFF.

The table lists this clonotype with a few counts. The chain carries TRBV30 and TRBJ1-2; no reliable D call. The CDR3 extends over 12 amino acids. Per the germline V gene, CDR1 is GTSNPN and CDR2 is SVGIG (reference sequence). The V and J ends lost 6 bases and 4 bases respectively, with 12 bases between them. Written as DNA, the CDR3 is TGTGCCTGCATATACATGGGCTATGGCTACACCTTC. It encodes CACIYMGYGYTF.

The CDR3 DNA reads as TGTGCCAGCAGCCAAGGTCGGACAGGGAGAAACACCATATATTTT. Translating gives CASSQGRTGRNTIYF. This rearrangement joins TRBV4-2 to TRBJ1-3; 8 bases line up with TRBD1. This CDR3 has 15 amino acids. Germline V gene lookup returns CDR1 LGHNA and CDR2 YNFKEQ. Losses at the gene ends were 1 base for V and 5 bases for J; bases not matched to a gene: 4.

This clonotype was seen at least ten times. This CDR3 reads CASSEGGGPQPQHF. CDR3 sequence (DNA): TGTGCCAGCAGTGAAGGGGGGGGGCCCCAGCCCCAGCATTTT. The chain uses TRBV6-1 and TRBJ1-5, with D tentatively TRBD1 (6 bases). This CDR3 region has 14 residues. The V end was cut by 1 base, the J end by 7 bases, with 11 bases between. Germline loops: CDR1 MNHNS, CDR2 SASEGT.

This clonotype was detected a few times. The chain joins TRBV27 to TRBJ1-1; no reliable D call. The germline V gene has CDR1 MNHEY and CDR2 SMNVEV (reference sequence). V lost 2 bases and J 3 bases, leaving 13 bases between the germline ends. CDR3 length: 15 residues. In DNA, the CDR3 is TGTGCCAGCAGTTTAGGCTGGGCGCGGGACACTGAAGCTTTCTTT. Translated, it gives CASSLGWARDTEAFF.

This clonotype has just a few counts. This rearrangement joins TRBV25-1 to TRBJ1-1; D uncertain. The CDR3 runs to 11 residues. The germline CDR1 and CDR2 sequences are MGHDK and SYGVNS. V was pared by 8 bases and J by 5 bases, with 9 bases between. The CDR3 nucleotides are TGTGCCAGCGCAAGAGGGACTGAAGCTTTCTTT. This sequence encodes CASARGTEAFF.

This clonotype was recorded a few times. The CDR3: CASSLLGILNTEAFF. CDR3 DNA: TGTGCCAGCAGCCTTCTAGGCATCCTGAACACTGAAGCTTTCTTT. J is TRBJ1-1 and V is TRBV12-3 or TRBV12-4; D remains unclear. V lost 6 bases, J lost 0 bases, and 14 bases lay in between. CDR3 size: 15 residues.

V is TRBV4-1 and J is TRBJ1-4, with D unresolved. The V gene lost 0 bases and the J gene lost 8 bases, with 10 bases spanning the gap. The CDR3 has 14 residues. Germline CDR1 MGHRA, CDR2 YSYEKL. The CDR3 reads CASSQDWEREKLFF. CDR3 in DNA: TGCGCCAGCAGCCAAGATTGGGAACGGGAAAAACTGTTTTTT.

The chain uses TRBV9 and TRBJ1-1; the D is unclear. CDR1 is SGDLS and CDR2 is YYNGEE in the germline V gene. V lost 0 bases and J 2 bases, leaving 17 bases between the germline ends. The CDR3 is 17 residues long. The CDR3 here is CASSVDQRPQPNTEAFF. CDR3 in DNA: TGTGCCAGCAGCGTAGATCAGAGACCCCAACCTAACACTGAAGCTTTCTTT.